This TCR beta chain was identified during a study of T cells in women clearing cervical HPV infection. Germline V CDR1 and CDR2: DFQATT, SNEGSKA (reference sequence). This CDR3 contains 16 residues. Profiling relied on immunoSEQ multiplex PCR, and the TCRdb table lists in-frame clones only, not all of them. Its table lists 18,000 or so clones. A word on this clone: The read ends 3 residues shy of where the CDR3 ends; the end is completed using the germline J gene.

The clonotype was recovered from a woman between 18 and 69 years old with a cervical HPV16 infection that either progressed to CIN3+ or cleared (not recorded which). The sequenced sample consisted of blood buffy coat. The rearrangement links TRBV20-1 to TRBJ1-1; maybe TRBD1 (6 bases). The CDR3 DNA, read in part, is TGCAGTGCTAGAAATCTCGACAGGCGAATGGAACAGGGA. Encoded protein: CSARNLDRRMEQG. The entire CDR3 sequence reads CSARNLDRRMEQGAFF.